This T cell receptor (beta chain) derives from a study of T-cell memory formation after mild COVID-19. Looking at the study overall: In these data, TCR clusters were largely donor specific.

MiXCR was run by TCRdb on the 5' RACE reads, yielding one entry per CDR3 protein. The sample includes around 300,000 distinct CDR3 sequences, less than 9.5% of them seen just once. Study-wide results and limits: CD4/CD8 balance held among clones contracting day 15 to 85, and later expanders leaned CD4+. Certain responding clones were present in pre-infection memory, suggesting participation of cross-reactive memory.

In its sample, this clonotype was seen a few times. The target antigen is unknown. Trimming cost V 2 bases and J 8 bases, with 17 bases left between them. The CDR3 contains 15 residues. Sequencing was performed on PBMCs or a T cell subset sorted from them (not recorded which). V gene TRBV12-3 or TRBV12-4 combines with J gene TRBJ2-3; either TRBD1 or TRBD2 may fit D (6 bases each). The receptor comes from a young man who had mild COVID-19 (a few samples of this study predate the infection). Cell type and time point are not known. The CDR3 loop is CASSLTLTPGATQYF. The DNA for the CDR3 is TGTGCCAGCAGTTTAACCTTAACCCCGGGGGCTACGCAGTATTTT.